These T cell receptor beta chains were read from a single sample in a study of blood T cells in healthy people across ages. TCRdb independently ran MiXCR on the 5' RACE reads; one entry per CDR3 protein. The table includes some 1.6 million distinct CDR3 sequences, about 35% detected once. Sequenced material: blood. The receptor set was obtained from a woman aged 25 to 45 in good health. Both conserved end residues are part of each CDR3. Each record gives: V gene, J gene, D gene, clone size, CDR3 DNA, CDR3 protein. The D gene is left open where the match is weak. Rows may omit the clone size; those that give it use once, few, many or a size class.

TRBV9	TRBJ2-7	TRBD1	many	TGTGCCAGCAGCCCCGGACAGGGACGCGAGCAGTACTTC	CASSPGQGREQYF
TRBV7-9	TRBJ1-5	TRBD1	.	TGTGCCAGCAGCCCCAGGGACAGGACAGAGCCCCAGCATTTT	CASSPRDRTEPQHF
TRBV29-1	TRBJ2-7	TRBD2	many	TGCAGCGCCTCTCAGGGACTAGAAAAGACGACGAGCTCCTACGAGCAGTACTTC	CSASQGLEKTTSSYEQYF
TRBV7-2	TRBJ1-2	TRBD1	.	TGTGCCAGCAGCTTAAGTCCCGGGACAGGGTTAGGAGGCTACACCTTC	CASSLSPGTGLGGYTF
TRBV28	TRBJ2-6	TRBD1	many	TGTGCCAGCAACACAGGGGGCTCTGGGGCCAACGTCCTGACTTTC	CASNTGGSGANVLTF
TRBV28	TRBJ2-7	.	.	TGTGCCAGCGAAACTCAGAGCGTGAGCGGTGAGCAGTACTTC	CASETQSVSGEQYF
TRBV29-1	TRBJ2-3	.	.	TGCAGCGCGATCCCCCGGGTAACAGATACGCAGTATTTT	CSAIPRVTDTQYF
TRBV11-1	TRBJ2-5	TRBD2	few	TGTGCCAGCAGCCTGCATGGGACTAGCGGGACAGAGACCCAGTACTTC	CASSLHGTSGTETQYF
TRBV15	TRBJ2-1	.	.	TGTGCCACCAGCAGAGAAGGGGGCGGCGGGAGCTCCTACAATGAGCAGTTCTTC	CATSREGGGGSSYNEQFF
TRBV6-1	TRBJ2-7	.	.	TGTGCCAGCAGTGGGACGAGGGGCGGGTACGAGCAGTACTTC	CASSGTRGGYEQYF
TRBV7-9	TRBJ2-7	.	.	TGTACCAGCAGCTTATCCCACACGGGGGACCAGTACTTC	CTSSLSHTGDQYF